The sequence of this TCR beta chain was determined in a study of beta chain features in type 1 diabetes. Study-wide background: Examination covered over 85,000,000 sorted cells spanning all samples. Study findings and constraints: There was a moderate but significant shortening of TCRB CDR3s in all four CD4+ subsets of Type 1 diabetes patients.

This clone was found a few times. What it binds is not known. The same CDR3 can be traced to other DNA sequences in this sample. CDR1 and CDR2 from the germline V gene are KGHSH and LQKENI. The CDR3 covers 14 residues. Trimming removed 1 base from V and 1 base from J, with 7 bases in between. Expressed TCRB transcripts were sequenced because the isolated RNA had all been reverse transcribed beforehand. Libraries were prepared by immunoSEQ multiplex PCR; TCRdb keeps only in-frame clonotypes and omits some of them. The table lists about 640,000 clones, roughly an eighth of them singletons, with more than 0.1% in the top ten. CD4+ naive, central memory, regulatory and stem cell-like memory subsets were isolated by sorting on CD45RO/CCR7/CD25/CD127/CD95/CD27.

What was sequenced was naive CD4+ T cells from blood. This TCR came from a man aged 25 to 40 with type 1 diabetes. This rearrangement joins TRBV18 to TRBJ1-2; D might be TRBD1 (5 bases). The CDR3 nucleotides read TGTGCCAGCTCACCACTTGACAGTAACTATGGCTACACCTTC. This gives the protein CASSPLDSNYGYTF.